This entry lists 3 T cell receptor beta chains sequenced from one sample in a study of vaccination and CD4 T cells after COVID-19. TCRdb re-derived calls from the PCR reads in MiXCR, one entry per CDR3 protein. Counted here are around 16,000 distinct CDR3 sequences, approximately 72% occurring once; the ten biggest clones make up 0.95% to 1.3%. Sequencing was performed on CD4+ T cells from blood, taken after SARS-CoV-2 vaccination. These receptor sequences come from a human donor who had recovered from COVID-19.

The V call is TRBV15, the J call TRBJ2-3, with TRBD2 identical over 8 bases. In germline, CDR1 is LNHNV, CDR2 YYDKDF (reference sequence). Losses at the gene ends were 2 bases for V and 2 bases for J; bases not matched to a gene: 6. This CDR3 has 16 amino acids. Here the CDR3 DNA reads TGTGCCACCAGCAGATTCTCGGGAGGGAACACAGATACGCAGTATTTT. Its translation: CATSRFSGGNTDTQYF.

This clonotype was seen more than once but under ten times. The J gene is TRBJ2-7, the V gene TRBV11-2; 11 bases match TRBD2. The germline V gene encodes CDR1 SGHAT and CDR2 FQNNGV. V lost 6 bases, J lost 4 bases, and 5 bases stayed unmatched. CDR3 size: 14 residues. CDR3 in DNA: TGTGCCAGCAGATCCCTAGCGGGAGGATACGAGCAGTACTTC. Residues: CASRSLAGGYEQYF.

The rearrangement links TRBV20-1 to TRBJ1-2; D is perhaps TRBD1 (6 bases). This CDR3 has 17 residues. V was trimmed by 1 base and J by 3 bases, leaving 21 bases between them. CDR1 and CDR2 from the germline V gene are DFQATT and SNEGSKA (reference sequence). DNA for the CDR3: TGCAGTGCTAGAGGAATACAGACAGGCCTCGGGGACTATGGCTACACCTTC. Protein product: CSARGIQTGLGDYGYTF.